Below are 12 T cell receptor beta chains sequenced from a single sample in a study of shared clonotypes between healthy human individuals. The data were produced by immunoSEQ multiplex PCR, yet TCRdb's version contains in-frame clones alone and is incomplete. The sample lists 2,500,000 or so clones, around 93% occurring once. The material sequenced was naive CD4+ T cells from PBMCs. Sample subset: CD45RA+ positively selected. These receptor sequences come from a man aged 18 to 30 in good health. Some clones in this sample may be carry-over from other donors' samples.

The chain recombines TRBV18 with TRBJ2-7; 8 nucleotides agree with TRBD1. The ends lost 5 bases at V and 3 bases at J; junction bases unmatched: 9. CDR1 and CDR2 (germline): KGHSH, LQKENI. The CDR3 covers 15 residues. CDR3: CASSSDRATFYEQYF. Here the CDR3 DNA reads TGTGCCAGCTCATCGGACAGGGCAACCTTCTACGAGCAGTACTTC.

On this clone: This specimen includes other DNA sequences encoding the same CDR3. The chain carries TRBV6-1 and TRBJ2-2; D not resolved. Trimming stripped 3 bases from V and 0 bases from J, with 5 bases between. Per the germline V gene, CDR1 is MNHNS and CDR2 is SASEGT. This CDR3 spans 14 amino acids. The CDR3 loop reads CASSDRSNTGELFF. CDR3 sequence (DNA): TGTGCCAGCAGTGATAGGTCGAACACCGGGGAGCTGTTTTTT.

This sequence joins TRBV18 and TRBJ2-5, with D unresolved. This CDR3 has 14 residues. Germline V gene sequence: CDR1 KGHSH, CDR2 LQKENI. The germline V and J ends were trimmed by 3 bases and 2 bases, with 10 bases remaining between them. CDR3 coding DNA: TGTGCCAGCTCACCGAGACGGATTCAAGAGACCCAGTACTTC. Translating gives CASSPRRIQETQYF.

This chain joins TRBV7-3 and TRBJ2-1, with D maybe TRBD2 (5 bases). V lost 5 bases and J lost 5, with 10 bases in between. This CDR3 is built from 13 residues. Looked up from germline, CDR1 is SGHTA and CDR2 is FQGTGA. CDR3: CASSRDGDNEQFF. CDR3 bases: TGTGCCAGCAGCCGGGATGGGGACAATGAGCAGTTCTTC.

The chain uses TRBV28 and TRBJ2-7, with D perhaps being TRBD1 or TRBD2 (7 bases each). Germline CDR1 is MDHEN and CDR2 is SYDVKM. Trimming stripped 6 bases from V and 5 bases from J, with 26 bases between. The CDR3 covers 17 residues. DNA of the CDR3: TGTGCCAGCAGGGACAGACAGGGACTAATTCTAGAAGACGAGCAGTACTTC. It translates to CASRDRQGLILEDEQYF. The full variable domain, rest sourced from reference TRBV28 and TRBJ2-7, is DVKVTQSSRYLVKRTGEKVFLECVQDMDHENMFWYRQDPGLGLRLIYFSYDVKMKEKGDIPEGYSVSREKKERFSLILESASTNQTSMYLCASRDRQGLILEDEQYFGPGTRLTVT.

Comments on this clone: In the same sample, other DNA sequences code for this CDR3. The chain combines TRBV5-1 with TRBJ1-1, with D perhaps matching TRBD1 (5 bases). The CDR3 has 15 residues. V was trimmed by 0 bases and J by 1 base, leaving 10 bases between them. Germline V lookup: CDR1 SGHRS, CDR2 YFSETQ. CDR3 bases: TGCGCCAGCAGCTTGGAGGGGAGGACGAACACTGAAGCTTTCTTT. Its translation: CASSLEGRTNTEAFF.

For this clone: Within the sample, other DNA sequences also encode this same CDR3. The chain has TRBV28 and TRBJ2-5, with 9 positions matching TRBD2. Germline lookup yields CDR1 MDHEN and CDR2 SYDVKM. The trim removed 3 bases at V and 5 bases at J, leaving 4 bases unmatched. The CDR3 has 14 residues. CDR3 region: CASSLAGGRETQYF. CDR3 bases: TGTGCCAGCAGTTTGGCGGGAGGGCGGGAGACCCAGTACTTC. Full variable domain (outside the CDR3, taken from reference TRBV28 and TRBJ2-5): DVKVTQSSRYLVKRTGEKVFLECVQDMDHENMFWYRQDPGLGLRLIYFSYDVKMKEKGDIPEGYSVSREKKERFSLILESASTNQTSMYLCASSLAGGRETQYFGPGTRLLVL.

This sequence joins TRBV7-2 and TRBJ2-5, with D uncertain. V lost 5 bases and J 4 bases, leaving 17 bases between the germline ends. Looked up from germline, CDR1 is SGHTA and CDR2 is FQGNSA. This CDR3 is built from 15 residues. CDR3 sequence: CASSAQIQPGETQYF. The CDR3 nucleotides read TGTGCCAGCAGCGCGCAAATTCAACCGGGAGAGACCCAGTACTTC.

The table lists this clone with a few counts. The CDR3: CMTDRGTEAFF. For the CDR3, the DNA is TGCATGACCGACAGGGGCACTGAAGCTTTCTTT. This chain links TRBV20-1 with TRBJ1-1; 8 bases match TRBD1. CDR1 is DFQATT and CDR2 is SNEGSKA in the germline V gene (reference sequence). The CDR3 has 11 amino acids.

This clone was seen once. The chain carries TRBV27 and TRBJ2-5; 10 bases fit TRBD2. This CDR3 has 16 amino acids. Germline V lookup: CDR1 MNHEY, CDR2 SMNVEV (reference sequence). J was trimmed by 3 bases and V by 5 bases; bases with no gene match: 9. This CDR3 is CASSISGRVWEETQYF. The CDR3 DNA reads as TGTGCCAGCAGTATCAGCGGGAGGGTCTGGGAAGAGACCCAGTACTTC.

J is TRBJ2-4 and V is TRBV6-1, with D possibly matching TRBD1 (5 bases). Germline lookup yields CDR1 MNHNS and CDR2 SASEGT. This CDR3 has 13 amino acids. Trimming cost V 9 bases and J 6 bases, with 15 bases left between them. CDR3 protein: CASWFGAANIQYF. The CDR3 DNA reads TGTGCCAGTTGGTTTGGGGCAGCAAACATTCAGTACTTC.

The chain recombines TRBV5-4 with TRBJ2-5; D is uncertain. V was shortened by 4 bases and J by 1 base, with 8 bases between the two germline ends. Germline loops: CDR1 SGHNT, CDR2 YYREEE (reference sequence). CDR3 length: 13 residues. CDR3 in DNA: TGTGCCAGCAGCGGGAACTCCCAAGAGACCCAGTACTTC. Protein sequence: CASSGNSQETQYF.